The 26 T cell receptor beta chains reported below all come from one sample, sequenced in a study of cytomegalovirus exposure and HLA in healthy donors. Use of 60 Vbeta and 13 Jbeta primers characterized the PCR. The data were produced by immunoSEQ multiplex PCR, yet TCRdb's version contains in-frame clones alone and is incomplete. This table holds 110,000 to 150,000 clones, 80% found once. The sample comprised PBMCs. The receptors stem from a man between 35 and 55 years old in good health and CMV-seronegative.

The chain is built from TRBV5-1 and TRBJ2-1; 12 nucleotides match TRBD2. Germline V gene lookup returns CDR1 SGHRS and CDR2 YFSETQ. V lost 2 bases and J lost 5; bases outside the gene matches: 5. The CDR3 runs 16 residues. This chain's CDR3 is CASSFILAGGNNEQFF. The CDR3 nucleotides are TGCGCCAGCAGCTTTATTCTAGCGGGGGGGAACAATGAGCAGTTCTTC.

The chain recombines TRBV23-1 with TRBJ2-7, with a possible D match to TRBD1 (6 bases). TRBV23-1 is designated an ORF whose function remains uncertain. V lost 6 bases, J lost 2 bases, and 26 bases lay in between. The CDR3 spans 18 residues. This chain's CDR3 is CASRGRSSQGNRAYEQYF. CDR3 in DNA: TGCGCCAGCAGAGGACGATCGTCACAGGGAAATAGGGCCTACGAGCAGTACTTC.

This clone came up a few times. This chain connects TRBV18 to TRBJ2-7; unclear D gene. Germline values: CDR1 KGHSH, CDR2 LQKENI. The V and J ends lost 6 bases and 1 base respectively, with 22 bases between them. The CDR3 length is 17 residues. For the CDR3, the DNA is TGTGCCAGCTCCACCAGATCTGCCGGGTTAAATTCCTACGAGCAGTACTTC. Translated, it gives CASSTRSAGLNSYEQYF.

Only one count was recorded for this clone. The chain joins TRBV2 to TRBJ2-3; 7 positions agree with TRBD1. Per germline, CDR1 SNHLY and CDR2 FYNNEI. The CDR3 length is 14 residues. V was clipped by 6 bases and J by 3 bases; unmatched bases: 6. Here the CDR3 reads CASSPYRGTDTQYF. CDR3 bases: TGTGCCAGCAGCCCTTACAGGGGTACAGATACGCAGTATTTT.

This clone was counted between two and nine times. The chain carries TRBV2 and TRBJ2-1; D remains unclear. The V gene's germline CDR1 is SNHLY and CDR2 FYNNEI. The V end was cut by 6 bases, the J end by 6 bases, with 3 bases between. CDR3 size: 10 residues. CDR3 sequence: CASRSNEQFF. The CDR3, as DNA: TGTGCCAGCAGGAGCAATGAGCAGTTCTTC.

The rearrangement joins TRBV7-9 to TRBJ2-1; D might be TRBD2 (6 bases). The CDR3 is made up of 13 amino acids. Trimming removed 9 bases at V and 7 bases at J, with 16 bases between. Germline V gives CDR1 SEHNR, CDR2 FQNEAQ (reference sequence). In DNA, the CDR3 is TGTGCCAGGGGCGGGGACTCCGGAAATGAGCAGTTCTTC. It is translated as CARGGDSGNEQFF.

The chain is built from TRBV4-3 and TRBJ2-5, with D possibly matching TRBD2 (6 bases). The V gene's germline CDR1 is LGHNA and CDR2 YSLEER. Trimming cost V 1 base and J 5 bases, with 14 bases left between them. The CDR3 length is 15 residues. CDR3 DNA sequence: TGCGCCAGCAGCCAAGGAACTAGCTTCATGGAGACCCAGTACTTC. Amino acids: CASSQGTSFMETQYF.

This clone is a singleton in its sample. The chain employs TRBV11-1 and TRBJ1-2; D unclear. V was trimmed by 1 base and J by 0 bases, leaving 9 bases between them. Germline CDR1 and CDR2: SGHAT and FQDESV (reference sequence). The CDR3 contains 15 residues. The CDR3 here is CASSLGGSSNYGYTF. The CDR3 DNA follows: TGTGCCAGCAGCTTAGGCGGTTCTTCTAACTATGGCTACACCTTC.

The gene calls are TRBV18 and TRBJ2-1; 15 nucleotides align to TRBD2. J lost 6 bases, V lost 6 bases, and 9 bases had no gene match. CDR1 is KGHSH and CDR2 is LQKENI in the germline V gene. This CDR3 comprises 17 residues. The CDR3 sequence is CASSPGLAGGPSNEQFF. CDR3 nucleotides: TGTGCCAGCTCTCCCGGACTAGCGGGGGGGCCGAGCAATGAGCAGTTCTTC.

The chain links TRBV18 to TRBJ1-6; D might be TRBD1 (5 bases). This CDR3 has 16 residues. Germline CDR1 KGHSH, CDR2 LQKENI. V lost 2 bases and J lost 0, with 8 bases in between. CDR3 residues: CASSPLGPSYNSPLHF. Here the CDR3 DNA reads TGTGCCAGCTCACCATTGGGGCCCTCCTATAATTCACCCCTCCACTTT. The entire variable domain, with the rest obtained from reference TRBV18 and TRBJ1-6, is as follows: NAGVMQNPRHLVRRRGQEARLRCSPMKGHSHVYWYRQLPEEGLKFMVYLQKENIIDESGMPKERFSAEFPKEGPSILRIQQVVRGDSAAYFCASSPLGPSYNSPLHFGNGTRLTVT.

V usage is TRBV7-8 and J usage is TRBJ2-7; maybe TRBD2 (5 bases). From germline, CDR1 is SGHVS and CDR2 FQNEAQ. The CDR3 totals 14 residues. With 3 bases removed from V and 3 bases from J, the gap between germline ends came to 12 bases. The CDR3 nucleotides are TGTGCCAGCAGCTTTGGGGTCGGGGACTACGAGCAGTACTTC. Amino acids: CASSFGVGDYEQYF.

The chain couples TRBV10-1 to TRBJ1-1; D is ambiguous. This CDR3 spans 12 amino acids. Germline V gene sequence: CDR1 WNHNN, CDR2 SYGVQD (reference sequence). V lost 4 bases to trimming and J lost 10 bases, with 13 bases between them. Here the CDR3 DNA reads TGCGCCAGCAGTGTTACCCAGGAGGGAGCTTTCTTT. Translating gives CASSVTQEGAFF.

Regarding this clone: One end of the junction fails to match germline, which may point to a read error. This chain links TRBV7-9 with TRBJ2-7, with D maybe TRBD2 (6 bases). This CDR3 has 16 amino acids. Looked up from germline, CDR1 is SEHNR and CDR2 is FQNEAQ (reference sequence). The CDR3 here is CSSSSGTAKRSYEQYF. The CDR3 DNA reads as TGTTCCAGCAGCTCCGGGACTGCCAAAAGATCCTACGAGCAGTACTTC.

This clone was counted at least ten times. V and J are TRBV5-4 and TRBJ1-1, with TRBD1 matching over 8 bases. Germline V gene sequence: CDR1 SGHNT, CDR2 YYREEE (reference sequence). There are 14 residues in the CDR3. V was clipped by 4 bases and J by 5 bases; unmatched bases: 7. CDR3 amino acids: CASSQDRGRTEAFF. The CDR3 DNA is TGTGCCAGCAGCCAAGACAGGGGTAGGACTGAAGCTTTCTTT.

The sample holds a few counts of this clone. The chain carries TRBV5-1 and TRBJ1-1, with D perhaps matching TRBD1 (6 bases). Between the trimmed V and J ends, which lost 3 bases and 1 base, there was a span of 10 bases. CDR1 is SGHRS, CDR2 YFSETQ, per germline. CDR3 size: 14 residues. In DNA, the CDR3 is TGCGCCAGCAGCTACGAGACAGGGAACACTGAAGCTTTCTTT. Its protein is CASSYETGNTEAFF.

This clone is a singleton in its sample. The chain is built from TRBV9 and TRBJ1-1; possibly TRBD1 for D (5 bases). Germline assignment: CDR1 SGDLS and CDR2 YYNGEE. The V end lost 0 bases, the J end lost 0 bases, and 9 bases lay between the germline ends. The CDR3 sequence is 15 residues long. CDR3 in DNA: TGTGCCAGCAGCGTAGAACCGGGGGTGAACACTGAAGCTTTCTTT. It translates to CASSVEPGVNTEAFF.

J is TRBJ2-2 and V is TRBV11-3; 10 bases match TRBD1. The germline V gene encodes CDR1 SGHNT and CDR2 YENEEA. With V trimmed by 5 bases and J by 3 bases, 6 bases remained unmatched. This CDR3 region has 16 residues. The CDR3: CASSPGQGVDTGELFF. The DNA of the CDR3 is TGTGCCAGCAGCCCAGGACAGGGGGTGGACACCGGGGAGCTGTTTTTT.

The V call is TRBV29-1, the J call TRBJ2-1, with D possibly being TRBD1 (6 bases). CDR3 length equals 15 residues. Germline-derived CDR1 and CDR2 are SQVTM and ANQGSEA. V lost 2 bases and J 5 bases, leaving 16 bases between the germline ends. The CDR3 loop is CSVETPQGLDNEQFF. The CDR3 region has the DNA TGCAGCGTTGAAACTCCCCAGGGGCTCGACAATGAGCAGTTCTTC.

This chain joins TRBV23-1 and TRBJ1-4, with D possibly matching TRBD1 (5 bases). TRBV23-1 is an open reading frame, and its role is uncertain. Between the trimmed V and J ends, which lost 5 bases and 8 bases, there was a span of 18 bases. This CDR3 is 15 amino acids long. The CDR3 bases are TGCGCCAGCAGTTCAATTCCACGGGAGGGGGAAAAACTGTTTTTT. This sequence encodes CASSSIPREGEKLFF.

With regard to this clone: Since no conserved phenylalanine or tryptophan closes the CDR3, a read error is the likely cause. The chain recombines TRBV7-6 with TRBJ1-5; the match to TRBD1 covers 8 bases. Germline lookup yields CDR1 SGHVS and CDR2 FNYEAQ. V was clipped by 4 bases and J by 6 bases; unmatched bases: 2. This CDR3 contains 13 residues. The DNA for the CDR3 is TGTGCCAGCAGCTCAGGACAGGGTCAGCCCCAGCATGTT. Residues: CASSSGQGQPQHV.

This sequence joins TRBV4-1 and TRBJ1-4, with a possible D match to TRBD1 (6 bases). Deletions cut 1 base from V and 11 bases from J, with 20 bases between. The CDR3 runs 16 residues. Germline CDR1 MGHRA, CDR2 YSYEKL. CDR3 amino acids: CASSQVLDRPEFKLFF. CDR3 DNA: TGCGCCAGCAGCCAAGTACTAGACAGGCCGGAGTTCAAACTGTTTTTT.

This clone was counted only a few times. The chain carries TRBV6-5 and TRBJ1-1; TRBD1 aligns across 8 bases. The CDR3 has 15 amino acids. CDR1 and CDR2 (germline): MNHEY, SVGAGI. Trimming removed 5 bases from V and 3 bases from J; junction bases left unmatched: 8. The CDR3 nucleotides read TGTGCCAGCAGTCGAATCGGACAGGGAGACACTGAAGCTTTCTTT. Translating gives CASSRIGQGDTEAFF.

This clone has a single count. This chain joins TRBV6-5 and TRBJ2-7; 7 nucleotides line up with TRBD1. Germline values: CDR1 MNHEY, CDR2 SVGAGI. The J segment lost 5 bases and the V segment lost 5 bases, leaving 12 bases of the junction unmatched. The CDR3 consists of 15 residues. DNA of the CDR3: TGTGCCAGCAGTAGGGACAGCACCACTTCGGACGAGCAGTACTTC. Amino acid sequence: CASSRDSTTSDEQYF.

The chain uses TRBV5-6 and TRBJ2-7, with D maybe TRBD1 (6 bases). Germline-derived CDR1 and CDR2 are SGHDT and YYEEEE. Trimming shortened V by 4 bases and J by 4 bases, and 9 bases separated the two germline ends. The CDR3 totals 12 residues. CDR3 protein: CASSRGQYEQYF. CDR3 sequence (DNA): TGTGCCAGCAGCCGCGGACAGTACGAGCAGTACTTC.

The genes are TRBV7-8 and TRBJ1-5; D is ambiguous. Trimming took 5 bases from V and 2 from J, leaving 19 bases between them. The CDR3 has 17 amino acids. Germline CDR1 and CDR2: SGHVS and FQNEAQ. CDR3 residues: CASSPAGSPRGNQPQHF. The CDR3 coding sequence is TGTGCCAGCAGCCCCGCGGGTTCGCCGCGGGGCAATCAGCCCCAGCATTTT.

The V call is TRBV4-2, the J call TRBJ2-3, with D perhaps TRBD1 (6 bases). The germline V gene encodes CDR1 LGHNA and CDR2 YNFKEQ. Trimming took 5 bases from V and 0 from J, leaving 12 bases between them. The CDR3 runs to 15 residues. CDR3 bases: TGTGCCAGCAGCTCCCGACAGGTGAGCACAGATACGCAGTATTTT. It translates to CASSSRQVSTDTQYF.